This T cell receptor beta chain derives from a study of T cell responses to AZD1222 COVID-19 vaccine (dated by TCRdb to the early 2020s). For the wider study: TCR sequencing covered some 240 trial participants: about 210 given two doses of AZD1222 and around 25 given two doses of MenACWY control vaccine. Trial participants were enrolled by age into 18-55, 56-69 and 70-plus year subgroups, with approximately 150, 30 and 60 TCR-sequenced participants respectively.

Here is what the overall study found, with its caveats: No day 14 peak-response samples were available, so repertoires were characterized only after the peak T cell response. CD4 TCRs associated with the vaccine covered the entire spike protein, and the dominant responses were in regions 160-218 and 743-854. Conclusions about previously exposed vaccinees were limited because only six AZD1222 recipients were SARS-CoV-2 seropositive at baseline. Participants were mostly white British and included more females than males, and it was suggested by the authors that clonal diversity may have been underestimated. A significant rise in spike-specific TCR breadth and depth was observed after two AZD1222 doses relative to day 0 and relative to MenACWY recipients. In the small 56-69-year group, the increase in depth fell short of significance, most likely because of low power. Epitopes outside the regions mutated in the B.1.351 and B.1.1.7 variants were reportedly recognized by nearly half of the unique spike-specific TCRs.

For this clone: Its binding antigen is unknown. No base-level quality is on record; no much larger clone is a single base apart.

The CDR3 regions of human TCRbeta chains were subjected to immunosequencing. The source study handled its data this way. TCRs in the repertoires were compared against a reference library of SARS-CoV-2-specific TCRs that had been generated with the MIRA antigen-specificity platform. Breadth meant the fraction of unique TCRs that were SARS-CoV-2-associated, whereas depth meant the fraction of total T cells that were SARS-CoV-2-associated. Using the MIRA data, each spike-specific TCR was assigned both to the spike region to which the TCR was reactive and to a CD4 or CD8 class. Log10-transformed breadth and depth values were compared by one-way ANOVA with Sidak's multiple comparisons tests. This is the immuneACCESS table as TCRdb keeps it, with only in-frame sequences that have V and J called. A part of the clones is gone; compared with another copy, unresolved V genes explain less than half, and the rest is unexplained. V and J calls and clone size follow that table, whereas D and trimming were derived from the DNA. The sample table lists over 130,000 clones, roughly 90% of them with a count of one. Together, the top ten hold around 2.9% of the sample.

The meaning of the sample's time point label: about 28 days (+/-7) after the second vaccine dose. Because spike-specific TCR depth and breadth did not differ between the two schedules, AZD1222 recipients who got a second dose at roughly 4 weeks were pooled with those who got a second dose at roughly 12 weeks. The vaccinee samples were drawn from two UK trials, COV001 and COV002, one of which was a single-blind randomized controlled phase 2/3 trial testing AZD1222 (ChAdOx1 nCoV-19) in healthy adults. For TCRbeta chain sequencing, PBMC samples from trial participants were taken at day 0 and at day 28 after the second dose. Per the germline V gene, MNHEY is the CDR1 and SVGAGI is the CDR2. From the cysteine through the phenylalanine, the CDR3 covers 14 amino acids. Left in the record is the CDR3 DNA by itself, 42 bases read in frame from the first base. For this chain, trimming is 0 bases at the V end and 4 bases at the J end, and the number of junction bases without a gene match is 2.

Sequenced material: peripheral blood, taken 28 days after the second AZD1222 dose. The rearranged chain carries TRBV6-5 and TRBJ1-2, with 7 bases in between that match TRBD1. The clonotype comes from an adult who received the AZD1222 COVID-19 vaccine. The DNA sequence is given as TGTGCCAGCAGTTACTCCGGACAGGTCTATGGCTACACCTTC. It translates to CASSYSGQVYGYTF.